Listed below are T cell receptor beta chains from one sample, sequenced in a study of T-cell memory formation after mild COVID-19. TCRdb ran MiXCR on the 5' RACE reads and lists one entry per CDR3 protein. The repertoire has 350,000 to 500,000 distinct CDR3 sequences, more than 20% of them found once; the top ten carry under 15%. The sample was PBMCs or a T cell subset sorted from them (not recorded which). These receptors were obtained from an adult woman who had mild COVID-19 (a few samples of this study predate the infection). Cell type and time point are not known. Each CDR3 is given with its conserved first and last residue. The D gene is left open where the match is weak. Size is omitted from some rows. Given values are once, few, many or a class for expanded clones.

CDR3 protein: CSADTGYNEQFF; CDR3 DNA: TGCAGTGCCGACACCGGTTACAATGAGCAGTTCTTC; clone size: few; V gene: TRBV20-1; CDR3 length: 12; D gene: .; J gene: TRBJ2-1
CDR3 protein: CASSYVADFDPRGYEQYF; CDR3 DNA: TGTGCCAGCAGTTACGTCGCGGATTTTGATCCCAGAGGCTACGAGCAGTACTTC; clone size: .; V gene: TRBV6-5; CDR3 length: 18; D gene: .; J gene: TRBJ2-7
CDR3 protein: CASSLFEGYEQYF; CDR3 DNA: TGTGCCAGCAGTTTATTCGAGGGCTACGAGCAGTACTTC; clone size: .; V gene: TRBV12-3/TRBV12-4; CDR3 length: 13; D gene: .; J gene: TRBJ2-7
CDR3 protein: CASSSPGHYNEQFF; CDR3 DNA: TGTGCCAGCAGCTCGCCCGGACACTACAATGAGCAGTTCTTC; clone size: .; V gene: TRBV5-5; CDR3 length: 14; D gene: .; J gene: TRBJ2-1
CDR3 protein: CASSLRSGTDLYEQYF; CDR3 DNA: TGTGCCAGCAGTCTCCGGTCCGGGACAGACCTATACGAGCAGTACTTC; clone size: few; V gene: TRBV12-3/TRBV12-4; CDR3 length: 16; D gene: TRBD1; J gene: TRBJ2-7
CDR3 protein: CASSQGTSGSYNEQFF; CDR3 DNA: TGTGCCAGCAGCCAAGGGACTAGCGGCTCCTACAATGAGCAGTTCTTC; clone size: few; V gene: TRBV4-2; CDR3 length: 16; D gene: TRBD2; J gene: TRBJ2-1
CDR3 protein: CASSQDWARGVTDTQYF; CDR3 DNA: TGCGCCAGCAGCCAAGATTGGGCTAGAGGGGTCACAGATACGCAGTATTTT; clone size: .; V gene: TRBV4-1; CDR3 length: 17; D gene: .; J gene: TRBJ2-3
CDR3 protein: CASSFRRGLINEQYF; CDR3 DNA: TGCGCCAGCAGCTTTCGGAGGGGACTAATCAACGAGCAGTACTTC; clone size: .; V gene: TRBV5-1; CDR3 length: 15; D gene: TRBD2; J gene: TRBJ2-7
CDR3 protein: CASSNGLAGGDEQFF; CDR3 DNA: TGTGCCAGCAGCAACGGACTAGCGGGAGGCGATGAGCAGTTCTTC; clone size: few; V gene: TRBV5-8; CDR3 length: 15; D gene: TRBD2; J gene: TRBJ2-1
CDR3 protein: CASVDTYNEQFF; CDR3 DNA: TGCGCCAGTGTTGATACCTACAATGAGCAGTTCTTC; clone size: few; V gene: TRBV5-1; CDR3 length: 12; D gene: .; J gene: TRBJ2-1
CDR3 protein: CASSQVTGGSEQYF; CDR3 DNA: TGCGCCAGCAGCCAAGTAACAGGGGGCAGCGAGCAGTACTTC; clone size: .; V gene: TRBV4-1; CDR3 length: 14; D gene: TRBD1; J gene: TRBJ2-7
CDR3 protein: CASRSTRINEQFF; CDR3 DNA: TGTGCCAGCAGAAGCACTAGGATCAATGAGCAGTTCTTC; clone size: few; V gene: TRBV6-5; CDR3 length: 13; D gene: .; J gene: TRBJ2-1
CDR3 protein: CATSESRGEQFF; CDR3 DNA: TGTGCCACCAGTGAGAGCAGGGGTGAGCAGTTCTTC; clone size: few; V gene: TRBV24-1; CDR3 length: 12; D gene: .; J gene: TRBJ2-1
CDR3 protein: CASSFLQNGGYTF; CDR3 DNA: TGTGCCAGCAGTTTTCTACAGAACGGGGGCTACACCTTC; clone size: .; V gene: TRBV12-3/TRBV12-4; CDR3 length: 13; D gene: .; J gene: TRBJ1-2
CDR3 protein: CASSLDPGRSYGYTF; CDR3 DNA: TGCGCCAGCAGCTTGGACCCGGGGAGGAGCTATGGCTACACCTTC; clone size: .; V gene: TRBV5-1; CDR3 length: 15; D gene: .; J gene: TRBJ1-2
CDR3 protein: CSSSGGRFEQFF; CDR3 DNA: TGCAGTAGTAGCGGGGGAAGGTTTGAGCAGTTCTTC; clone size: many; V gene: TRBV20-1; CDR3 length: 12; D gene: TRBD2; J gene: TRBJ2-1
CDR3 protein: CASSFTGAENYGYTF; CDR3 DNA: TGCGCCAGCAGCTTTACGGGGGCAGAGAACTATGGCTACACCTTC; clone size: many; V gene: TRBV5-1; CDR3 length: 15; D gene: .; J gene: TRBJ1-2
CDR3 protein: CASSLGRPLYNEQFF; CDR3 DNA: TGTGCCAGCAGCTTGGGGCGGCCTCTTTACAATGAGCAGTTCTTC; clone size: few; V gene: TRBV5-6; CDR3 length: 15; D gene: .; J gene: TRBJ2-1
CDR3 protein: CASSLASTGLLAHEQYF; CDR3 DNA: TGTGCCAGCAGTTTAGCGTCGACTGGCCTCCTCGCCCACGAGCAGTACTTC; clone size: .; V gene: TRBV12-3/TRBV12-4; CDR3 length: 17; D gene: .; J gene: TRBJ2-7
CDR3 protein: CATSDRLAGDADTQYF; CDR3 DNA: TGTGCCACCAGTGATCGACTAGCGGGAGACGCAGATACGCAGTATTTT; clone size: .; V gene: TRBV24-1; CDR3 length: 16; D gene: TRBD2; J gene: TRBJ2-3
CDR3 protein: CASSSTSGSLNTGELFF; CDR3 DNA: TGTGCCAGCAGCTCGACTAGCGGGAGTCTTAACACCGGGGAGCTGTTTTTT; clone size: few; V gene: TRBV7-3; CDR3 length: 17; D gene: TRBD2; J gene: TRBJ2-2
CDR3 protein: CASSLLFSGDTQYF; CDR3 DNA: TGTGCCAGCAGCCTTCTCTTTAGCGGAGATACGCAGTATTTT; clone size: few; V gene: TRBV14; CDR3 length: 14; D gene: .; J gene: TRBJ2-3
CDR3 protein: CASSLWRIGLAFNEQFF; CDR3 DNA: TGCGCCAGCAGCTTGTGGAGGATCGGACTAGCTTTCAATGAGCAGTTCTTC; clone size: .; V gene: TRBV5-1; CDR3 length: 17; D gene: TRBD2; J gene: TRBJ2-1
CDR3 protein: CASSVMLTGELFF; CDR3 DNA: TGTGCCAGCAGTGTTATGCTTACCGGGGAGCTGTTTTTT; clone size: few; V gene: TRBV2; CDR3 length: 13; D gene: .; J gene: TRBJ2-2
CDR3 protein: CASSLNLVLGTEAFF; CDR3 DNA: TGTGCCAGCAGCTTAAACCTCGTTCTGGGCACTGAAGCTTTCTTT; clone size: .; V gene: TRBV7-8; CDR3 length: 15; D gene: .; J gene: TRBJ1-1
CDR3 protein: CSVSINGNEQFF; CDR3 DNA: TGCAGCGTGTCGATTAACGGCAATGAGCAGTTCTTC; clone size: .; V gene: TRBV29-1; CDR3 length: 12; D gene: .; J gene: TRBJ2-1
CDR3 protein: CASSPRGETHYF; CDR3 DNA: TGTGCCAGCAGTCCGAGGGGGGAGACCCATTACTTC; clone size: .; V gene: TRBV12-3/TRBV12-4; CDR3 length: 12; D gene: .; J gene: TRBJ2-5
CDR3 protein: CASTVSTSANYGYTF; CDR3 DNA: TGTGCCAGCACCGTCTCCACTTCAGCTAACTATGGCTACACCTTC; clone size: .; V gene: TRBV11-2; CDR3 length: 15; D gene: .; J gene: TRBJ1-2
CDR3 protein: CASSPRPSTDTQYF; CDR3 DNA: TGTGCCAGCAGCCCGAGACCTAGCACAGATACGCAGTATTTT; clone size: few; V gene: TRBV5-6; CDR3 length: 14; D gene: .; J gene: TRBJ2-3
CDR3 protein: CSVIPQGLPMRYTF; CDR3 DNA: TGCAGCGTTATCCCTCAGGGTCTCCCTATGCGATACACCTTC; clone size: .; V gene: TRBV29-1; CDR3 length: 14; D gene: .; J gene: TRBJ1-2
CDR3 protein: CASSLGGLAGESTGELFF; CDR3 DNA: TGCGCCAGCAGCTTGGGGGGACTAGCGGGAGAATCCACCGGGGAGCTGTTTTTT; clone size: few; V gene: TRBV5-1; CDR3 length: 18; D gene: TRBD2; J gene: TRBJ2-2
CDR3 protein: CASSQGLAGGLGFNEQFF; CDR3 DNA: TGTGCCAGCAGCCAAGGTCTAGCGGGGGGCCTAGGGTTCAATGAGCAGTTCTTC; clone size: few; V gene: TRBV3-1; CDR3 length: 18; D gene: TRBD2; J gene: TRBJ2-1
CDR3 protein: CASSRGGFQETQYF; CDR3 DNA: TGTGCCAGCAGCCGGGGGGGGTTTCAAGAGACCCAGTACTTC; clone size: .; V gene: TRBV5-5; CDR3 length: 14; D gene: TRBD2; J gene: TRBJ2-5